The clone carrying this TCR beta chain was detected many times. TCRdb recomputed calls from the multiplex PCR reads with MiXCR, one row per CDR3 protein. There are over 70,000 distinct CDR3 sequences in the sample; over 25% occur only once, and more than 7% lies in the top ten. V shed 2 bases and J shed 7 bases, with 7 bases lying between them. The CDR3 covers 13 residues. Germline V CDR1 and CDR2: SGHNT, YYREEE (reference sequence). Axillary draining lymph nodes of breast cancer patients supplied the node samples. The data originate from a study of breast tumors, draining lymph nodes, adjacent tissues.

V is TRBV5-4 and J is TRBJ1-6; possibly TRBD1 for D (6 bases). The sample taken for sequencing was axillary lymph node tissue. This TCR was recovered from a female donor with breast cancer. Some clones in this sample may be carry-over from other donors' samples. The CDR3 coding sequence is TGTGCCAGCAGCTTCAGGGGCAATTCACCCCTCCACTTT. Encoded protein: CASSFRGNSPLHF. Together with reference TRBV5-4 and TRBJ1-6, the CDR3 gives the full variable domain: ETGVTQSPTHLIKTRGQQVTLRCSSQSGHNTVSWYQQALGQGPQFIFQYYREEENGRGNFPPRFSGLQFPNYSSELNVNALELDDSALYLCASSFRGNSPLHFGNGTRLTVT.